These T cell receptor beta chains were read from a single sample in a study of blood T cell repertoires in COVID-19. Generated by immunoSEQ multiplex PCR, the TCRdb table keeps only in-frame clones and is missing some. The sample has about 380,000 clones; roughly 86% are singletons. Sequencing was performed on peripheral blood. The receptor source for this set is a human donor with acute or convalescent COVID-19. The donor label of this sample is uncertain. CDR3s include the opening cysteine and the closing phenylalanine or tryptophan.

CDR3,V,J
CASSQARRGGYTF,TRBV4-1,TRBJ1-2
CASSIVAGQANEKLFF,TRBV19,TRBJ1-4
CASSPGGAKDTEAFF,TRBV13,TRBJ1-1
CASSQASPPGYGYTF,TRBV4-1,TRBJ1-2
CASSRTGGGSYNEQFF,TRBV7-9,TRBJ2-1
CALQLLRKDEAFF,TRBV30,TRBJ1-1
CASSPRGASGADEQYF,TRBV4-2,TRBJ2-7
CAISEEINYNSPLHF,TRBV10-3,TRBJ1-6
CASSLLGRGSNEQFF,TRBV5-6,TRBJ2-1
CASSQQGGTFEKLFF,TRBV2,TRBJ1-4
CASSLGREQFNEQFF,TRBV5-4,TRBJ2-1
CAWSSDRGFAYTF,TRBV30,TRBJ1-2
CASSQDPPGGRGEKLFF,TRBV3-1/TRBV3-2,TRBJ1-4
CASSYSRSGRGDTQYF,TRBV6-6,TRBJ2-3
CASRGGGGDTQYF,TRBV6-5,TRBJ2-3
CASSSPGRGGYTF,TRBV28,TRBJ1-2
CASSYNQPLHF,TRBV6-6,TRBJ1-6
CASSRQVLYGYTF,TRBV3-1/TRBV3-2,TRBJ1-2
CASSIEPPGTSGYNEQFF,TRBV19,TRBJ2-1
CASRPGAGANVLTF,TRBV28,TRBJ2-6
CASSITGSLSGYTF,TRBV19,TRBJ1-2
CATSDPGQGNTGELFF,TRBV24-1,TRBJ2-2
CASSILKLAGAYNEQFF,TRBV5-4,TRBJ2-1
CASRGLASGELFF,TRBV6-4,TRBJ2-2
CASGLGRTGRSTDTQYF,TRBV12-5,TRBJ2-3
CASSWGVPDYGYTF,TRBV21-1,TRBJ1-2